This T cell receptor beta chain originates from a study of blood T cell repertoires in COVID-19 (dated by TCRdb to the early 2020s). In the study overall: Collaborator samples came from the United States, Italy and Spain and covered acute and convalescent phases of COVID-19. The prospective study material was composed of cDNA or gDNA derived from T cells, B-cell-depleted T cells, or PBMCs. Deeply sampled blood TCRbeta repertoires from subjects exposed to, actively infected with, or recovered from COVID-19 were included in the dataset. The repertoires were released in a freely available public database intended as a resource for research on the immune response to SARS-CoV-2. The samples were drawn from two sources: the first 160 participants of the ongoing ImmuneRACE study, and 1,254 subjects contributed by 6 global collaborators. A de-identified subject ID, COVID-19 status, age in years and sex were almost always included in the sample metadata. Where HLA class I and class II types were available, the types were taken from metadata supplied by the sample provider, not from assay-based typing.

What the work shows at the level of the full study, not this receptor alone: Clinical and demographic metadata were provided uncurated, with the amount varying by source and participant.

Participants in the prospective study were enrolled through a virtual design, were aged roughly 18 to 95 years, and lived in roughly 24 United States geographic areas. In the prospective study, cohorts were assigned on the basis of participant-reported clinical history obtained from a screening survey and a study questionnaire. For ImmuneRACE Cohort 3, a participant was defined as recovered based on two consecutive negative NP/OP PCR tests, clearance by a healthcare professional, or resolution of symptoms. Each participant in the prospective study had whole blood, serum and a nasopharyngeal or oropharyngeal swab collected by mobile phlebotomists. Over a roughly 2-month period, participants in the prospective study had the option of providing additional blood draws and questionnaires. Prospective study blood samples were shipped either frozen or at room temperature before DNA extraction. TCRbeta CDR3 regions were amplified from genomic DNA using the immunoSEQ Assay, a bias-controlled multiplex PCR. The authors' pipeline ran thus. The number of nucleated cells in each sample was estimated by amplification of reference gene primers within the assay. Sequence reads were collapsed and filtered to measure the absolute abundance of every unique TCRbeta CDR3 rearrangement. Productive Simpson clonality was computed per sample as the square root of Simpson's diversity index over productive rearrangements. Sourced from immuneACCESS, this table was stored by TCRdb with only in-frame sequences that have V and J called. A share of the clones is absent; for the studies checked, an unresolved V gene accounts for under half, and the remainder has no known explanation. V and J calls and clone size are as listed in that table; D and trimming were resolved from the DNA. Recorded for this sample are over 200,000 clones; 80% to 90% of them occurred a single time. The ten largest clones capture approximately 2% of the sample.

Relative to germline, V is missing 2 bases and J is missing 10 bases, with 5 bases of the junction outside any gene match. The cysteine opens and the phenylalanine closes a CDR3 of 14 amino acids. Left in the record is the CDR3 DNA by itself, 42 bases read in frame from the first base. The germline V gene yields MDHEN for CDR1 and SYDVKM for CDR2. A word on this clone: Which antigen it targets is not known. Base qualities are missing; no much larger clone stands one base away.

This TCR came from a woman aged 45-59 years who had recovered from COVID-19. Recombination connected TRBV28 to TRBJ2-1; 10 central bases correspond to TRBD1. Sequenced sample: PBMCs or T cells enriched from blood (not recorded which). CDR3 region: CASSLEGQGSEQFF. In nucleotide form, the sequence is TGTGCCAGCAGTTTAGAGGGACAGGGGAGCGAGCAGTTCTTC. The full variable domain, completed from the reference TRBV28 and TRBJ2-1 proteins outside the CDR3, reads DVKVTQSSRYLVKRTGEKVFLECVQDMDHENMFWYRQDPGLGLRLIYFSYDVKMKEKGDIPEGYSVSREKKERFSLILESASTNQTSMYLCASSLEGQGSEQFFGPGTRLTVL.